Listed below are T cell receptor beta chains from one sample, sequenced in a study of cytomegalovirus exposure and HLA in healthy donors. Some clones are missing from TCRdb's copy, which holds only in-frame ones; the method was immunoSEQ multiplex PCR. The sample has about 130,000 clones, under 90% seen once. Sequences were obtained from PBMCs. The receptors come from a man aged 18 to 35 in good health and CMV-seronegative. CDR3s include the opening cysteine and the closing phenylalanine or tryptophan. Each record gives: D gene, J gene, clone size, V gene, CDR3 DNA, CDR3 protein. D genes are given only for firm matches. Part of the rows lack a size; the others show once, few, many or a class for expanded clones.

-,TRBJ2-7,-,TRBV6-1,TGTGCCAGCAGCCTCCGAGAGAACGAGCAGTACTTC,CASSLRENEQYF
-,TRBJ1-4,-,TRBV4-2,TGTGCCAGCAGCCAAGCCGGACAAGGGAATGAAAAACTGTTTTTT,CASSQAGQGNEKLFF
-,TRBJ2-7,-,TRBV2,TGTGCCAGCAGGGCAACCTACGAGCAGTACTTC,CASRATYEQYF
TRBD1,TRBJ2-5,-,TRBV29-1,TGCAGCGAGACAGGGACGCGGGAGACCCAGTACTTC,CSETGTRETQYF
-,TRBJ1-6,-,TRBV5-4,TGTGCCAGCAGCTTGGACCGAATACCAGCCCTCCACTTT,CASSLDRIPALHF
TRBD1,TRBJ2-7,-,TRBV27,TGTGCCACCACGGAGACAGGGGGGTACGAGCAGTACTTC,CATTETGGYEQYF
TRBD1,TRBJ1-2,-,TRBV6-5,TGTGCCAGCAGTTACTCAAGGGACAGTTATGGCTACACCTTC,CASSYSRDSYGYTF
-,TRBJ1-1,-,TRBV7-9,TGTGCCAGCAGCTCCTCCCTCACTGAAGCTTTCTTT,CASSSSLTEAFF
-,TRBJ2-2,-,TRBV5-4,TGTGCCAGCAGATTAGGCGGGGTCGACACCGGGGAGCTGTTTTTT,CASRLGGVDTGELFF
-,TRBJ1-5,-,TRBV10-3,TGTGCCATCAGTGACTTACGGGGAAATCAGCCCCAGCATTTT,CAISDLRGNQPQHF
-,TRBJ2-7,-,TRBV28,TGTGCCAGCAGTTTGACAGAGAGCTACGAGCAGTACTTC,CASSLTESYEQYF
TRBD1,TRBJ1-1,-,TRBV5-1,TGCGCCAGCAGCCCGAGGACAGGGGGTACTGAAGCTTTCTTT,CASSPRTGGTEAFF
TRBD1,TRBJ1-2,-,TRBV28,TGTGCCAGCAGTTTATCAGGGGGCATCCACTTC,CASSLSGGIHF
TRBD1,TRBJ2-5,-,TRBV30,TGTGCCTGGCGACAGGGGGCTGCAGAGACCCAGTACTTC,CAWRQGAAETQYF
TRBD1,TRBJ1-2,-,TRBV9,TGTGCCAGCAGCGTTGGGGGACGGGACAGTTCCGCGAGGGGCTATGGCTACACCTTC,CASSVGGRDSSARGYGYTF
TRBD1,TRBJ2-7,-,TRBV7-6,TGTGCCAGCAGCCCCGGGACAGGTACCTACGAGCAGTACTTC,CASSPGTGTYEQYF
-,TRBJ2-1,-,TRBV5-1,TGCGCCAGCAGCTGGGGAGTCTACAATGAGCAGTTCTTC,CASSWGVYNEQFF
TRBD2,TRBJ2-5,-,TRBV7-8,TGTGCCAGCAGCTTAGTCGTATTAGCGGGGGAGACCCAGTACTTC,CASSLVVLAGETQYF
-,TRBJ1-1,-,TRBV7-2,TGTGCCAGCAGCTTAGAATCGGGTCGGAGCACTGAAGCTTTCTTT,CASSLESGRSTEAFF
-,TRBJ1-5,-,TRBV19,TGTGCCAGTAGTATCGGGGGGCAGCCCCAGCATTTT,CASSIGGQPQHF
-,TRBJ2-1,-,TRBV4-2,TGTGCCAGCAGCCAAGATGGACAGTGGAACAATGAGCAGTTCTTC,CASSQDGQWNNEQFF
-,TRBJ2-1,-,TRBV29-1,TGCAGCGTTGACCCAGGGTCGGTCAATGAGCAGTTCTTC,CSVDPGSVNEQFF
-,TRBJ1-2,-,TRBV6-5,TGTGCCAGCAGTTACAGGGGGGGTGAGAATGGCTACACCTTC,CASSYRGGENGYTF
-,TRBJ2-7,few,TRBV28,TGTGCCAGCAGTCGCCTCGGGGGTGACTACGAGCAGTACTTC,CASSRLGGDYEQYF
-,TRBJ1-2,-,TRBV6-4,TGTGCCAGCAGTGAGGACTTCTCGAGCTATGGCTACACCTTC,CASSEDFSSYGYTF
TRBD2,TRBJ2-7,once,TRBV4-2,TGTGCCAGCAGCCAGTATCGAACTAGCGGGGGGGCGTACGAGCAGTACTTC,CASSQYRTSGGAYEQYF
-,TRBJ1-1,-,TRBV6-5,TGTGCCAGCAGCCAACCCCCTATGAAAAACACTGAAGCTTTCTTT,CASSQPPMKNTEAFF
-,TRBJ2-6,-,TRBV27,TGTGCCAGCAAGAGGGAGAGGTCTGGGGCCAACGTCCTGACTTTC,CASKRERSGANVLTF
TRBD1,TRBJ2-3,-,TRBV5-5,TGTGCCAGCAAGGGACAGGACACAGATACGCAGTATTTT,CASKGQDTDTQYF
TRBD1,TRBJ1-1,once,TRBV5-1,TGCGCCAGCAGCTCGAGGACAGGGGCGGGCACTGAAGCTTTCTTT,CASSSRTGAGTEAFF
TRBD1,TRBJ1-1,-,TRBV15,TGTGCCACCAGCAGCCCGACAGGGGGCATCTCTGAAGCTTTCTTT,CATSSPTGGISEAFF
TRBD1,TRBJ2-1,-,TRBV2,TGTGCCAGCAGCCGCTATGGACAGGAGAATCACAATGAGCAGTTCTTC,CASSRYGQENHNEQFF
TRBD1,TRBJ1-3,-,TRBV6-1,TGTGCCAGCAGGTGGGGACAGGTTGGAAACACCATATATTTT,CASRWGQVGNTIYF
TRBD2,TRBJ2-3,once,TRBV5-4,TGTGCCAGCAGCTTCGGACTAGCGGGGATGGGGGATACGCAGTATTTT,CASSFGLAGMGDTQYF
TRBD1,TRBJ1-6,-,TRBV10-3,TGTGCCATCTGGCAGGGGACAGGGCGCTCACCCCTCCACTTT,CAIWQGTGRSPLHF
TRBD2,TRBJ2-7,-,TRBV18,TGTGCCAGCTCACCACCGGTTCGGCGGGGGGGCGGCGAGCAGTACTTC,CASSPPVRRGGGEQYF
TRBD1,TRBJ1-1,-,TRBV15,TGTGCCACCAGCAGATCCACAGGGGTGGACACTGAAGCTTTCTTT,CATSRSTGVDTEAFF
TRBD1,TRBJ2-1,-,TRBV29-1,TGCAGCGTCGCCGGGACAGGGTACTACAATGAGCAGTTCTTC,CSVAGTGYYNEQFF
-,TRBJ2-5,-,TRBV4-3,TGCGCCAGCAGCCGGATAATCGGGGAGCAAGAGACCCAGTACTTC,CASSRIIGEQETQYF
TRBD1,TRBJ1-2,-,TRBV7-9,TGTGCCAGCACCCTACAGGGGGCGTTTGATAATGGCTACACCTTC,CASTLQGAFDNGYTF
-,TRBJ1-2,-,TRBV4-1,TGCGCCAGCAGCCACCCGACGGGGGGCCATGGCTACACCTTC,CASSHPTGGHGYTF
-,TRBJ1-2,-,TRBV30,TGTGCCTGGAGTGTACCACTGAGAGGTAACTATGGCTACACCTTC,CAWSVPLRGNYGYTF
TRBD1,TRBJ1-2,once,TRBV4-3,TGCGCCAGCAGCCCGGGACAGGGGTTCGACTATGGCTACACCTTC,CASSPGQGFDYGYTF
-,TRBJ2-2,-,TRBV30,TGTGCCTGGAGAAGCACAGCCCCCGGGGAGCTGTTTTTT,CAWRSTAPGELFF
-,TRBJ2-7,-,TRBV2,TGTGCCAATTTGCCCACAGGAAGCTACGAGCAGTACTTC,CANLPTGSYEQYF
-,TRBJ1-5,-,TRBV9,TGTGCCAGCAGCCCCGAGGGGGTGAACAATCAGCCCCAGCATTTT,CASSPEGVNNQPQHF
-,TRBJ1-2,-,TRBV11-2,TGTGCCAGCACCCCGGTAGAAACTAACTATGGCTACACCTTC,CASTPVETNYGYTF
TRBD1,TRBJ1-1,-,TRBV19,TGTGCCAGTAGTTGTCTGGCCCAGGGGGCTGAGAGGTGCACTGAAGCTTTCTTT,CASSCLAQGAERCTEAFF